Listed below are T cell receptor beta chains from one sample, sequenced in a study of T cell repertoires in ileal Crohn's disease. Measured with immunoSEQ multiplex PCR; TCRdb has only the in-frame clones, and not every one. The data contain approximately 13,000 clones, over 60% of them singletons. Material: ileal tissue. These receptors originate from an adult with Crohn's disease. Both conserved end residues are part of each CDR3. D genes are given only for firm matches. Where a row states a size, it is once, few, many or the class of an expanded clone; other rows omit it.

CDR3nt: TGTGCCAGCAGCGTATACCAAGGACTAGCGGGGACCACAGATACGCAGTATTTT
CDR3aa: CASSVYQGLAGTTDTQYF
v_gene: TRBV9
d_gene: TRBD2
abundance: NA
j_gene: TRBJ2-3
len: 18

CDR3nt: TGCGCCAGCAGCCGAGACGGTAATGAAAAACTGTTTTTT
CDR3aa: CASSRDGNEKLFF
v_gene: TRBV5-1
d_gene: NA
abundance: once
j_gene: TRBJ1-4
len: 13

CDR3nt: TGTGCCAGCAGTTACTCGCAGCCTCAACAAGAGCAGTACTTC
CDR3aa: CASSYSQPQQEQYF
v_gene: TRBV6-6
d_gene: NA
abundance: NA
j_gene: TRBJ2-7
len: 14

CDR3nt: TGTGCCAGCAAACAGGGGAGCACTGAAGCTTTCTTT
CDR3aa: CASKQGSTEAFF
v_gene: TRBV6-1
d_gene: TRBD1
abundance: few
j_gene: TRBJ1-1
len: 12

CDR3nt: TGTGCCAGCAGCCAACGGACAGGCGGAAACGGCTACACCTTC
CDR3aa: CASSQRTGGNGYTF
v_gene: TRBV4-2
d_gene: TRBD1
abundance: medium-sized
j_gene: TRBJ1-2
len: 14

CDR3nt: TGTGCCAGCGGCGGGGAGACCTACGAGCAGTACTTC
CDR3aa: CASGGETYEQYF
v_gene: TRBV6-6
d_gene: NA
abundance: NA
j_gene: TRBJ2-7
len: 12

CDR3nt: TGTGCCTGGAGTGATGCGGGTCAGCCCCAGCATTTT
CDR3aa: CAWSDAGQPQHF
v_gene: TRBV30
d_gene: NA
abundance: NA
j_gene: TRBJ1-5
len: 12

CDR3nt: TGTGCCAGCAGCGTAAGACGGGACAGGGACACCGGGGAGCTGTTTTTT
CDR3aa: CASSVRRDRDTGELFF
v_gene: TRBV7-6
d_gene: TRBD1
abundance: few
j_gene: TRBJ2-2
len: 16

CDR3nt: TGTGCCAGCAGCTCCAGAAGCGGGGGGGCCCCAGATACGCAGTATTTT
CDR3aa: CASSSRSGGAPDTQYF
v_gene: TRBV7-3
d_gene: TRBD2
abundance: NA
j_gene: TRBJ2-3
len: 16

CDR3nt: TGTGCTAGCAGCCCCTTGGAAAACAATGAGCAGTTCTTC
CDR3aa: CASSPLENNEQFF
v_gene: TRBV7-7
d_gene: NA
abundance: once
j_gene: TRBJ2-1
len: 13

CDR3nt: TGTGCCAGCAGCTTGACAGGGGTAGGAGGCTACACCTTC
CDR3aa: CASSLTGVGGYTF
v_gene: TRBV5-4
d_gene: TRBD1
abundance: NA
j_gene: TRBJ1-2
len: 13

CDR3nt: TGTGCCAGCAGCTCCCAGGCTATTAACTATGGCTACACCTTC
CDR3aa: CASSSQAINYGYTF
v_gene: TRBV7-3
d_gene: NA
abundance: NA
j_gene: TRBJ1-2
len: 14

CDR3nt: TGTGCCAGCAGCTTAGGGGGACAGGGTGAGACCCAGTACTTC
CDR3aa: CASSLGGQGETQYF
v_gene: TRBV7-3
d_gene: TRBD1
abundance: NA
j_gene: TRBJ2-5
len: 14

CDR3nt: TGTGCTAGTGGTTTGGAGGGGGACTACGAGCAGTACTTC
CDR3aa: CASGLEGDYEQYF
v_gene: TRBV12-5
d_gene: NA
abundance: NA
j_gene: TRBJ2-7
len: 13

CDR3nt: TGTGCCAGCAGTCCCGTGTGGAGACTGAACACTGAAGCTTTCTTT
CDR3aa: CASSPVWRLNTEAFF
v_gene: TRBV6-5
d_gene: NA
abundance: NA
j_gene: TRBJ1-1
len: 15

CDR3nt: TGTGCCAGCAGCTCGACGGTGAACACTGAAGCTTTCTTT
CDR3aa: CASSSTVNTEAFF
v_gene: TRBV7-3
d_gene: NA
abundance: NA
j_gene: TRBJ1-1
len: 13

CDR3nt: TGTGCCAGCAGTTACACAACTGGGGGCACTGAAGCTTTCTTT
CDR3aa: CASSYTTGGTEAFF
v_gene: TRBV6-5
d_gene: NA
abundance: NA
j_gene: TRBJ1-1
len: 14

CDR3nt: TGTGCCAGTAGTCAGGCCCTGGGGACTGAAGCTTTTTTT
CDR3aa: CASSQALGTEAFF
v_gene: TRBV19
d_gene: NA
abundance: NA
j_gene: TRBJ1-1
len: 13

CDR3nt: TGTGCCATCAGTGAGTCGAATGGGGAAAAACTGTTTTTT
CDR3aa: CAISESNGEKLFF
v_gene: TRBV10-3
d_gene: NA
abundance: NA
j_gene: TRBJ1-4
len: 13

CDR3nt: TGTGCCAGTAGGAAAAAAGCGGGGGGGCCGACAGATACGCAGTATTTT
CDR3aa: CASRKKAGGPTDTQYF
v_gene: TRBV19
d_gene: TRBD2
abundance: NA
j_gene: TRBJ2-3
len: 16

CDR3nt: TGTGCCAGCAGCTTTGGTAGCGGGGCACCCTACGAGCAGTACTTC
CDR3aa: CASSFGSGAPYEQYF
v_gene: TRBV11-2
d_gene: TRBD2
abundance: NA
j_gene: TRBJ2-7
len: 15

CDR3nt: TGCGCCAGCGGACAGGGGTATAATTCACCCCTCCACTTT
CDR3aa: CASGQGYNSPLHF
v_gene: TRBV10-1
d_gene: TRBD1
abundance: medium-sized
j_gene: TRBJ1-6
len: 13

CDR3nt: TGTGCCAGCAGCTTGGCTAGCGGGTCCACGGATACGCAGTATTTT
CDR3aa: CASSLASGSTDTQYF
v_gene: TRBV5-4
d_gene: TRBD2
abundance: NA
j_gene: TRBJ2-3
len: 15

CDR3nt: TGTGCCAGCAGCTTGGCAGGGGGGGCTATTACGGAGACCCAGTACTTC
CDR3aa: CASSLAGGAITETQYF
v_gene: TRBV5-8
d_gene: NA
abundance: NA
j_gene: TRBJ2-5
len: 16

CDR3nt: TGCGCCAGCAGCTTGGGACAGGCTGGCACAGATACGCAGTATTTT
CDR3aa: CASSLGQAGTDTQYF
v_gene: TRBV5-1
d_gene: NA
abundance: NA
j_gene: TRBJ2-3
len: 15

CDR3nt: TGTGCCACCAGCAGAGAAGCGGGGGGGCCGGATGAGCAGTTCTTC
CDR3aa: CATSREAGGPDEQFF
v_gene: TRBV15
d_gene: TRBD2
abundance: NA
j_gene: TRBJ2-1
len: 15

CDR3nt: TGCGCCAGCAGAATCGGTTCGGAGGGTGGCTACACCTTC
CDR3aa: CASRIGSEGGYTF
v_gene: TRBV5-1
d_gene: NA
abundance: NA
j_gene: TRBJ1-2
len: 13

CDR3nt: TGCGCCAGCAGCTTGGCCCGATGGGGGGATACGAACACTGAAGCTTTCTTT
CDR3aa: CASSLARWGDTNTEAFF
v_gene: TRBV5-1
d_gene: NA
abundance: medium-sized
j_gene: TRBJ1-1
len: 17

CDR3nt: TGTGCCAGCAGCTCCCTAAATAGCAATCAGCCCCAGCATTTT
CDR3aa: CASSSLNSNQPQHF
v_gene: TRBV11-2
d_gene: NA
abundance: NA
j_gene: TRBJ1-5
len: 14

CDR3nt: TGTGCCAGCAGTGAAGAAGGGTTCTCACCCCTCCACTTT
CDR3aa: CASSEEGFSPLHF
v_gene: TRBV6-1
d_gene: NA
abundance: few
j_gene: TRBJ1-6
len: 13

CDR3nt: TGTGCCAGCGGTTCTACAGGATACTACGAGCAGTACTTC
CDR3aa: CASGSTGYYEQYF
v_gene: TRBV6-1
d_gene: NA
abundance: NA
j_gene: TRBJ2-7
len: 13

CDR3nt: TGTGCCAGTTACCCCATCTTAGGTTACAATGAGCAGTTCTTC
CDR3aa: CASYPILGYNEQFF
v_gene: TRBV6-5
d_gene: NA
abundance: NA
j_gene: TRBJ2-1
len: 14

CDR3nt: TGTGCCAGCAGTGCAGACAGGGGGCGGTACGAGCAGTACTTC
CDR3aa: CASSADRGRYEQYF
v_gene: TRBV6-1
d_gene: TRBD1
abundance: medium-sized
j_gene: TRBJ2-7
len: 14

CDR3nt: TGTGCCAGCAGCTGGGGACTAGCGGGGACCAGCTCCTACGAGCAGTACTTC
CDR3aa: CASSWGLAGTSSYEQYF
v_gene: TRBV7-2
d_gene: TRBD2
abundance: NA
j_gene: TRBJ2-7
len: 17

CDR3nt: TGTGCCAGCAGTGACTCCCCGGGGGGCACGCAGTATTTT
CDR3aa: CASSDSPGGTQYF
v_gene: TRBV6-4
d_gene: NA
abundance: NA
j_gene: TRBJ2-3
len: 13

CDR3nt: TGTGCCAGCGCCCTTTGGGGGGGTTCGAACACTGAAGCTTTCTTT
CDR3aa: CASALWGGSNTEAFF
v_gene: TRBV2
d_gene: NA
abundance: NA
j_gene: TRBJ1-1
len: 15

CDR3nt: TGTGCCAGTAGTTTCCAAGGGGAGGTGTTAGCTTTCTTT
CDR3aa: CASSFQGEVLAFF
v_gene: TRBV19
d_gene: NA
abundance: NA
j_gene: TRBJ1-1
len: 13

CDR3nt: TGTGCCAGCAGTGAAAGTAACCAAGAGACCCAGTACTTC
CDR3aa: CASSESNQETQYF
v_gene: TRBV2
d_gene: NA
abundance: few
j_gene: TRBJ2-5
len: 13

CDR3nt: TGTGCCATCAGTGAGTCGACAGGGGGTGGTGGCTACACCTTC
CDR3aa: CAISESTGGGGYTF
v_gene: TRBV10-3
d_gene: TRBD1
abundance: NA
j_gene: TRBJ1-2
len: 14

CDR3nt: TGTGCCAGCAGCTTAGTACGGGGCAGCACAGATACGCAGTATTTT
CDR3aa: CASSLVRGSTDTQYF
v_gene: TRBV11-2
d_gene: NA
abundance: NA
j_gene: TRBJ2-3
len: 15

CDR3nt: TGTGCCAGCAGCCCTAACGGTAACGAGCAGTACTTC
CDR3aa: CASSPNGNEQYF
v_gene: TRBV7-8
d_gene: NA
abundance: NA
j_gene: TRBJ2-7
len: 12

CDR3nt: TGTGCCAGCAGTTCTCCGGATGGGCCATGGGATGGCTACACCTTC
CDR3aa: CASSSPDGPWDGYTF
v_gene: TRBV28
d_gene: NA
abundance: NA
j_gene: TRBJ1-2
len: 15

CDR3nt: TGTGCCAGCAGTGTGAACGGAGGAACAGCTTTCTTT
CDR3aa: CASSVNGGTAFF
v_gene: TRBV6-1
d_gene: NA
abundance: NA
j_gene: TRBJ1-1
len: 12

CDR3nt: TGTGCCAGCAGCCTAACCCCAAAAGAAGCTTTCTTT
CDR3aa: CASSLTPKEAFF
v_gene: TRBV11-2
d_gene: NA
abundance: NA
j_gene: TRBJ1-1
len: 12

CDR3nt: TGTGCCAGCAGTGATGGTGACTCTTATGGCTACACCTTC
CDR3aa: CASSDGDSYGYTF
v_gene: TRBV6-4
d_gene: NA
abundance: few
j_gene: TRBJ1-2
len: 13

CDR3nt: TGTGCCATCAGTGGAGGGACCCTCCCTGAGGACGAGCAGTACTTC
CDR3aa: CAISGGTLPEDEQYF
v_gene: TRBV10-3
d_gene: NA
abundance: NA
j_gene: TRBJ2-7
len: 15

CDR3nt: TGTGCCAGCTCACCAGAACAGAACACTGAAGCTTTCTTT
CDR3aa: CASSPEQNTEAFF
v_gene: TRBV18
d_gene: NA
abundance: NA
j_gene: TRBJ1-1
len: 13

CDR3nt: TGTGCCAGCAGCTTAACGGAGTCTAGCTCCCTCGAGACCCAGTACTTC
CDR3aa: CASSLTESSSLETQYF
v_gene: TRBV7-3
d_gene: NA
abundance: NA
j_gene: TRBJ2-5
len: 16

CDR3nt: TGCAGCGTGGCAGGGGTTAACGGTAACACTGAAGCTTTCTTT
CDR3aa: CSVAGVNGNTEAFF
v_gene: TRBV29-1
d_gene: NA
abundance: few
j_gene: TRBJ1-1
len: 14

CDR3nt: TGTGCCAGCAGCGCGGAGGAGGGACGGCGGGCCACCGGGGAGCTGTTTTTT
CDR3aa: CASSAEEGRRATGELFF
v_gene: TRBV9
d_gene: NA
abundance: NA
j_gene: TRBJ2-2
len: 17

CDR3nt: TGTGCCAGCAGTCCTCAGGTTATCGATGGAAACACCATATATTTT
CDR3aa: CASSPQVIDGNTIYF
v_gene: TRBV9
d_gene: NA
abundance: NA
j_gene: TRBJ1-3
len: 15

CDR3nt: TGTGCCAGCAGCCCCACCAGGCCTAACTATGGCTACACCTTC
CDR3aa: CASSPTRPNYGYTF
v_gene: TRBV21-1
d_gene: NA
abundance: NA
j_gene: TRBJ1-2
len: 14

CDR3nt: TGCGCCAGCAGCCAACGGCTTTACAATGAGCAGTTCTTC
CDR3aa: CASSQRLYNEQFF
v_gene: TRBV4-1
d_gene: NA
abundance: NA
j_gene: TRBJ2-1
len: 13